This is a list of T cell receptor beta chains from one sample in a study of blood T cell repertoires in COVID-19. The table came from immunoSEQ multiplex PCR; TCRdb's copy has only in-frame clones and leaves some out. The table records about 260,000 clones, more than 75% of them present only once. The sequencing input was peripheral blood. Receptors originate from a man in his forties with active or convalescent COVID-19. The CDR3 runs from the conserved cysteine through the conserved F or W. A D gene is named only where the DNA matches it firmly. The listing skips clone size in some rows; elsewhere it reads once, few, many or a size class.

cdr3_aa: CATSDPQGSGEKLFF; cdr3_nt: TGTGCCACCAGTGACCCACAGGGATCGGGTGAAAAACTGTTTTTT; clone_size: .; d_call: .; cdr3_length: 15; v_call: TRBV24-1; j_call: TRBJ1-4
cdr3_aa: CASSLDIKNSPLHF; cdr3_nt: TGTGCCAGCAGCTTGGACATAAAGAATTCACCCCTCCACTTT; clone_size: .; d_call: .; cdr3_length: 14; v_call: TRBV7-3; j_call: TRBJ1-6
cdr3_aa: CASSLDTGTGRPLHF; cdr3_nt: TGCGCCAGCAGCTTGGACACCGGGACAGGGAGACCCCTCCACTTT; clone_size: .; d_call: TRBD1; cdr3_length: 15; v_call: TRBV5-1; j_call: TRBJ1-6
cdr3_aa: CAWSVGEAGSPLHF; cdr3_nt: TGTGCCTGGAGTGTAGGGGAGGCGGGGTCACCCCTCCACTTT; clone_size: .; d_call: .; cdr3_length: 14; v_call: TRBV30; j_call: TRBJ1-6
cdr3_aa: CASSPYPSDLNQPQHF; cdr3_nt: TGCGCCAGCAGCCCTTATCCTTCCGACTTAAATCAGCCCCAGCATTTT; clone_size: .; d_call: .; cdr3_length: 16; v_call: TRBV5-1; j_call: TRBJ1-5
cdr3_aa: CASSSLARTDTQYF; cdr3_nt: TGTGCCAGCAGCTCCCTGGCCCGCACAGATACGCAGTATTTT; clone_size: .; d_call: .; cdr3_length: 14; v_call: TRBV7-9; j_call: TRBJ2-3
cdr3_aa: CASSSRTSMVDEQFF; cdr3_nt: TGCGCCAGCAGCTCCCGGACTAGCATGGTCGATGAGCAGTTCTTC; clone_size: .; d_call: TRBD2; cdr3_length: 15; v_call: TRBV5-1; j_call: TRBJ2-1
cdr3_aa: CASSVVTGGTEAFF; cdr3_nt: TGTGCCAGCAGCGTAGTAACGGGTGGCACTGAAGCTTTCTTT; clone_size: .; d_call: .; cdr3_length: 14; v_call: TRBV9; j_call: TRBJ1-1
cdr3_aa: CASSQEPAGATGELFF; cdr3_nt: TGTGCCAGCAGCCAAGAGCCAGCGGGGGCCACCGGGGAGCTGTTTTTT; clone_size: .; d_call: TRBD2; cdr3_length: 16; v_call: TRBV4-2; j_call: TRBJ2-2
cdr3_aa: CASSIRAGNTEAFF; cdr3_nt: TGTGCCAGCAGTATCAGGGCGGGAAACACTGAAGCTTTCTTT; clone_size: .; d_call: .; cdr3_length: 14; v_call: TRBV2; j_call: TRBJ1-1
cdr3_aa: CASSMRGGNGYTF; cdr3_nt: TGTGCCAGTAGTATGAGGGGAGGGAACGGCTACACCTTC; clone_size: .; d_call: .; cdr3_length: 13; v_call: TRBV19; j_call: TRBJ1-2
cdr3_aa: CASSQVRSGLSPLHF; cdr3_nt: TGTGCCAGCAGCCAAGTTAGGTCAGGGCTTTCACCCCTCCACTTT; clone_size: .; d_call: .; cdr3_length: 15; v_call: TRBV3-1/TRBV3-2; j_call: TRBJ1-6
cdr3_aa: CAGRLAGRSDTQYF; cdr3_nt: TGCGCCGGCAGACTAGCGGGGCGGAGTGATACGCAGTATTTT; clone_size: .; d_call: TRBD2; cdr3_length: 14; v_call: TRBV23-1; j_call: TRBJ2-3
cdr3_aa: CASSLDGTGYEQYF; cdr3_nt: TGTGCCAGCAGCTTAGACGGGACAGGCTACGAGCAGTACTTC; clone_size: .; d_call: TRBD1; cdr3_length: 14; v_call: TRBV7-9; j_call: TRBJ2-7
cdr3_aa: CASSQATGNQPQHF; cdr3_nt: TGTGCCAGCAGCCAGGCCACAGGGAATCAGCCCCAGCATTTT; clone_size: .; d_call: .; cdr3_length: 14; v_call: TRBV7-3; j_call: TRBJ1-5
cdr3_aa: CASSQASGTGNQPQHF; cdr3_nt: TGTGCCAGCAGCCAAGCGTCCGGGACAGGCAATCAGCCCCAGCATTTT; clone_size: .; d_call: TRBD1; cdr3_length: 16; v_call: TRBV3-1/TRBV3-2; j_call: TRBJ1-5
cdr3_aa: CASSQSSGGSQGSPLHF; cdr3_nt: TGTGCCAGCAGCCAGTCTTCAGGCGGGTCGCAAGGGTCACCCCTCCACTTT; clone_size: .; d_call: .; cdr3_length: 17; v_call: TRBV3-1/TRBV3-2; j_call: TRBJ1-6
cdr3_aa: CASSPGLAEPQYF; cdr3_nt: TGTGCCAGCAGCCCCGGACTAGCGGAACCGCAGTATTTT; clone_size: few; d_call: TRBD2; cdr3_length: 13; v_call: TRBV7-3; j_call: TRBJ2-3
cdr3_aa: CASSQLGGWTEAFF; cdr3_nt: TGTGCCAGCAGCCAGCTAGGGGGCTGGACTGAAGCTTTCTTT; clone_size: .; d_call: TRBD1; cdr3_length: 14; v_call: TRBV6-2/TRBV6-3; j_call: TRBJ1-1
cdr3_aa: CASSVTGSSYEQYF; cdr3_nt: TGTGCCAGTAGTGTGACAGGGAGCTCCTACGAGCAGTACTTC; clone_size: once; d_call: TRBD1; cdr3_length: 14; v_call: TRBV19; j_call: TRBJ2-7
cdr3_aa: CASSYAGALSTDTQYF; cdr3_nt: TGTGCCAGCAGTTACGCGGGGGCCCTCTCCACAGATACGCAGTATTTT; clone_size: once; d_call: .; cdr3_length: 16; v_call: TRBV6-2/TRBV6-3; j_call: TRBJ2-3
cdr3_aa: CASSEFVTDTQYF; cdr3_nt: TGTGCCAGCAGTGAATTTGTGACTGATACGCAGTATTTT; clone_size: .; d_call: .; cdr3_length: 13; v_call: TRBV6-1; j_call: TRBJ2-3
cdr3_aa: CASDRLNTEAFF; cdr3_nt: TGTGCCAGCGACAGGTTGAACACTGAAGCTTTCTTT; clone_size: .; d_call: .; cdr3_length: 12; v_call: TRBV14; j_call: TRBJ1-1
cdr3_aa: CASSLRGAISYNEQFF; cdr3_nt: TGCGCCAGCAGCCTACGCGGGGCCATCTCCTACAATGAGCAGTTCTTC; clone_size: .; d_call: .; cdr3_length: 16; v_call: TRBV5-1; j_call: TRBJ2-1
cdr3_aa: CASSQRRLYTDTQYF; cdr3_nt: TGTGCCAGCAGTCAACGGAGGCTTTACACAGATACGCAGTATTTT; clone_size: once; d_call: .; cdr3_length: 15; v_call: TRBV6-5; j_call: TRBJ2-3
cdr3_aa: CSAPGLDRQFF; cdr3_nt: TGCAGTGCTCCGGGACTAGACCGGCAGTTCTTC; clone_size: .; d_call: TRBD2; cdr3_length: 11; v_call: TRBV20-1; j_call: TRBJ2-1
cdr3_aa: CASSAPRAGGAYNEQFF; cdr3_nt: TGTGCCAGCAGCGCCCCTCGAGCGGGAGGGGCCTACAATGAGCAGTTCTTC; clone_size: .; d_call: .; cdr3_length: 17; v_call: TRBV12-1; j_call: TRBJ2-1
cdr3_aa: CASSLRGSSYNEQFF; cdr3_nt: TGTGCCAGCAGCTTGAGGGGAAGCTCCTACAATGAGCAGTTCTTC; clone_size: .; d_call: .; cdr3_length: 15; v_call: TRBV5-4; j_call: TRBJ2-1
cdr3_aa: CASSVAERDGEQFF; cdr3_nt: TGTGCCAGCAGCGTAGCGGAGCGGGACGGTGAGCAGTTCTTC; clone_size: once; d_call: TRBD2; cdr3_length: 14; v_call: TRBV9; j_call: TRBJ2-1
cdr3_aa: CASSPMAPKGSNEQFF; cdr3_nt: TGTGCCAGCTCACCGATGGCCCCTAAGGGGTCCAATGAGCAGTTCTTC; clone_size: .; d_call: .; cdr3_length: 16; v_call: TRBV18; j_call: TRBJ2-1
cdr3_aa: CASSLGRQGGGGELFF; cdr3_nt: TGCGCCAGCAGCTTGGGTAGACAGGGAGGTGGCGGGGAGCTGTTTTTT; clone_size: few; d_call: .; cdr3_length: 16; v_call: TRBV5-1; j_call: TRBJ2-2
cdr3_aa: CAWSPPGLFAEKLFF; cdr3_nt: TGTGCCTGGAGTCCCCCGGGACTCTTCGCCGAAAAACTGTTTTTT; clone_size: .; d_call: .; cdr3_length: 15; v_call: TRBV30; j_call: TRBJ1-4
cdr3_aa: CASSTTRDSYNQPQHF; cdr3_nt: TGTGCCAGTAGCACAACCCGGGACAGTTACAATCAGCCCCAGCATTTT; clone_size: .; d_call: TRBD1; cdr3_length: 16; v_call: TRBV19; j_call: TRBJ1-5
cdr3_aa: CASSQDVSSEGRNEQFF; cdr3_nt: TGCGCCAGCAGCCAAGATGTGAGTAGCGAGGGCCGCAATGAGCAGTTCTTC; clone_size: .; d_call: .; cdr3_length: 17; v_call: TRBV4-1; j_call: TRBJ2-1
cdr3_aa: CSASRAGKYSNQPQHF; cdr3_nt: TGCAGTGCTAGTAGGGCAGGGAAGTATAGCAATCAGCCCCAGCATTTT; clone_size: .; d_call: .; cdr3_length: 16; v_call: TRBV20-1; j_call: TRBJ1-5
cdr3_aa: CASSQGSGTSDTQYF; cdr3_nt: TGTGCCAGCAGCCAGGGTTCCGGAACCTCAGATACGCAGTATTTT; clone_size: .; d_call: .; cdr3_length: 15; v_call: TRBV11-2; j_call: TRBJ2-3
cdr3_aa: CASSPPGQGRGYTF; cdr3_nt: TGTGCCAGCAGCCCTCCGGGACAGGGTCGGGGCTACACCTTC; clone_size: .; d_call: TRBD1; cdr3_length: 14; v_call: TRBV5-8; j_call: TRBJ1-2
cdr3_aa: CASSLAGVTDTQYF; cdr3_nt: TGTGCCAGCAGCCTAGCGGGGGTCACAGATACGCAGTATTTT; clone_size: .; d_call: TRBD2; cdr3_length: 14; v_call: TRBV9; j_call: TRBJ2-3
cdr3_aa: CASSKRESGFPSSTDTQYF; cdr3_nt: TGTGCCAGCAGCAAGCGGGAATCCGGGTTCCCTTCTAGCACAGATACGCAGTATTTT; clone_size: .; d_call: .; cdr3_length: 19; v_call: TRBV21-1; j_call: TRBJ2-3
cdr3_aa: CAWRTDNPVQPQHF; cdr3_nt: TGTGCCTGGAGAACCGACAATCCGGTTCAGCCCCAGCATTTT; clone_size: .; d_call: .; cdr3_length: 14; v_call: TRBV30; j_call: TRBJ1-5
cdr3_aa: CASSLELAGGPNNEQFF; cdr3_nt: TGTGCCAGCAGCTTGGAACTAGCGGGAGGGCCTAACAATGAGCAGTTCTTC; clone_size: .; d_call: TRBD2; cdr3_length: 17; v_call: TRBV5-4; j_call: TRBJ2-1
cdr3_aa: CASSRPGEGYGYTF; cdr3_nt: TGTGCCAGCAGTCGCCCGGGGGAGGGTTATGGCTACACCTTC; clone_size: .; d_call: .; cdr3_length: 14; v_call: TRBV28; j_call: TRBJ1-2
cdr3_aa: CASSPTRTAYEQYF; cdr3_nt: TGTGCCAGCAGCCCAACGAGGACAGCCTACGAGCAGTACTTC; clone_size: .; d_call: .; cdr3_length: 14; v_call: TRBV11-2; j_call: TRBJ2-7
cdr3_aa: CASSSARAGGDNEQFF; cdr3_nt: TGTGCCAGCAGCTCCGCCAGAGCGGGGGGGGACAATGAGCAGTTCTTC; clone_size: .; d_call: TRBD2; cdr3_length: 16; v_call: TRBV13; j_call: TRBJ2-1
cdr3_aa: CASSVASGQGSDTIYF; cdr3_nt: TGTGCCAGCAGCGTAGCTTCTGGGCAGGGGTCGGACACCATATATTTT; clone_size: .; d_call: .; cdr3_length: 16; v_call: TRBV9; j_call: TRBJ1-3
cdr3_aa: CASSEAVAGAFF; cdr3_nt: TGTGCCAGCAGTGAAGCGGTGGCAGGAGCTTTCTTT; clone_size: .; d_call: .; cdr3_length: 12; v_call: TRBV2; j_call: TRBJ1-1
cdr3_aa: CASNPSGNYGYTF; cdr3_nt: TGTGCCAGCAACCCTTCAGGGAACTATGGCTACACCTTC; clone_size: few; d_call: .; cdr3_length: 13; v_call: TRBV12-3/TRBV12-4; j_call: TRBJ1-2
cdr3_aa: CASSVWQGVPDTQYF; cdr3_nt: TGTGCCAGCAGTGTATGGCAGGGGGTCCCAGATACGCAGTATTTT; clone_size: .; d_call: TRBD1; cdr3_length: 15; v_call: TRBV2; j_call: TRBJ2-3
cdr3_aa: CASSRGTSVSYNEQFF; cdr3_nt: TGTGCCAGCAGCCGTGGGACTAGCGTCTCCTACAATGAGCAGTTCTTC; clone_size: .; d_call: TRBD2; cdr3_length: 16; v_call: TRBV7-3; j_call: TRBJ2-1
cdr3_aa: CASSSGPGQGHEQFF; cdr3_nt: TGTGCCAGCAGCTCAGGACCGGGACAGGGTCATGAGCAGTTCTTC; clone_size: .; d_call: TRBD1; cdr3_length: 15; v_call: TRBV7-3; j_call: TRBJ2-1
cdr3_aa: CASGGTSASIGELFF; cdr3_nt: TGTGCCAGCGGAGGGACTAGCGCTAGTATCGGGGAGCTGTTTTTT; clone_size: .; d_call: TRBD2; cdr3_length: 15; v_call: TRBV4-2; j_call: TRBJ2-2
cdr3_aa: CASSRDRGHEQYF; cdr3_nt: TGCGCCAGCAGTCGGGACAGGGGCCACGAGCAGTACTTC; clone_size: .; d_call: TRBD1; cdr3_length: 13; v_call: TRBV4-1; j_call: TRBJ2-7
cdr3_aa: CASSPQQGHAGYTF; cdr3_nt: TGTGCCAGCAGCCCCCAGCAGGGCCATGCCGGCTACACCTTC; clone_size: .; d_call: .; cdr3_length: 14; v_call: TRBV9; j_call: TRBJ1-2
cdr3_aa: CASSRFAGLPYEQYF; cdr3_nt: TGTGCCAGCAGCCGGTTCGCGGGCCTTCCCTACGAGCAGTACTTC; clone_size: once; d_call: .; cdr3_length: 15; v_call: TRBV14; j_call: TRBJ2-7
cdr3_aa: CASGREGENNYGYTF; cdr3_nt: TGCGCCAGCGGGAGAGAGGGAGAGAATAACTATGGCTACACCTTC; clone_size: .; d_call: .; cdr3_length: 15; v_call: TRBV10-2; j_call: TRBJ1-2